This paragraph covers one TCR beta chain sequence. This clone was observed once. The clone's antigen remains unknown. No base qualities exist here, and no much larger clone lies one base off it. TCRbeta CDR3 regions were amplified from genomic DNA by means of the immunoSEQ Assay, a bias-controlled multiplex PCR. The paper's processing steps were these. Within the assay, amplification of reference gene primers was used to estimate how many nucleated cells each sample contained. Sequence reads were collapsed and filtered to measure the absolute abundance of every unique TCRbeta CDR3 rearrangement. Productive Simpson clonality was computed per sample as the square root of Simpson's diversity index over productive rearrangements. TCRdb re-hosts the immuneACCESS table, in-frame sequences only. Its copies lack some clones; in the studies checked, an unresolved V gene accounts for under half of them, and the cause for the rest is not known. Clonal size and the V and J genes are those of that table, whereas D and trimming came from the DNA. The sample records nearly 250,000 clones, about 80% of which are singletons. The ten largest clones capture 1.9% of the sample.

The CDR3, from cysteine to phenylalanine, totals 13 residues. Only CDR3 DNA is held: 39 bases, read in frame from base 1. CDR1 and CDR2 are drawn from the germline V gene: SGHVS, FQNEAQ. V is trimmed back by 5 bases and J by 7 bases, and the junction contains 3 bases that no gene match accounts for. This record belongs to a study of blood T cell repertoires in COVID-19 (dated by TCRdb to about 2020). For the study in its entirety: The collaborator samples originated in the United States, Italy and Spain and spanned the acute and convalescent phases of COVID-19. The prospective study material was composed of cDNA or gDNA derived from T cells, B-cell-depleted T cells, or PBMCs. Deeply sampled blood TCRbeta repertoires from subjects exposed to, actively infected with, or recovered from COVID-19 were included in the dataset. The repertoires were made available in a free public database intended to serve as a resource for research on the immune response to SARS-CoV-2. Samples were obtained from the ongoing ImmuneRACE study (first 160 participants) and from roughly 1,300 subjects provided by 6 global collaborators. A de-identified subject ID, COVID-19 status, age in years and sex were almost always included in the sample metadata. HLA class I and class II types, where available, came from metadata supplied by the sample provider rather than from assay-based typing. The research as a whole found: How much clinical and demographic metadata was included differed by source and by participant, and the metadata was provided uncurated.

Whole blood was collected in K2EDTA tubes by collaborating institutions according to the institutions' own protocols. Collaborator samples were shipped for TCRbeta analysis as frozen whole blood, isolated PBMCs, or DNA extracted from either sample type. The material sequenced was peripheral blood. This sequence was found in a woman aged 80 or over with acute or convalescent COVID-19. The V gene is TRBV7-8 and the J gene is TRBJ1-5, with 9 middle bases fitting TRBD1. Here is the DNA: TGTGCCAGCAGCGGGGACAGGGACCAGCCCCAGCATTTT. This translates into CASSGDRDQPQHF.